This T cell receptor (beta chain) was recorded in a study of technical replicates of blood from a handful of donors. Only one count was recorded for this clone. The data were produced by immunoSEQ multiplex PCR, yet TCRdb's version contains in-frame clones alone and is incomplete. The sample has 55,000 to 75,000 clones; 91% are singletons. The CDR3 covers 17 residues. Trimming took 0 bases from V and 4 from J, leaving 13 bases between them. Looked up from germline, CDR1 is LGHNA and CDR2 is YSLEER. This TCR derives from a human donor in good health. Some clones in this sample may be carry-over from other donors' samples. Sequencing was done on a sample of PBMCs. The chain couples TRBV4-3 to TRBJ1-6; D not certain. CDR3 sequence (DNA): TGCGCCAGCAGCCAAGATTCGGGGTCTCTGTATAATTCACCCCTCCACTTT. The encoded protein is CASSQDSGSLYNSPLHF.